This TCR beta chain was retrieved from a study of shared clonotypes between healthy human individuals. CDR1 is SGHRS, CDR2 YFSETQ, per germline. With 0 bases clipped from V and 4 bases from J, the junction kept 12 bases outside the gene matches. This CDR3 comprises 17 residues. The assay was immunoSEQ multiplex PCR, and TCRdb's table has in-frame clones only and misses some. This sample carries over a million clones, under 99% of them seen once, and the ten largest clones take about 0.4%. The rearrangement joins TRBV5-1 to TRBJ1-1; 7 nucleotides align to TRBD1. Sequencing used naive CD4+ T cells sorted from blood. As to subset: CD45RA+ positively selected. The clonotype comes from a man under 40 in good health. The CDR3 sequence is CASSLGPRQGGGTEAFF. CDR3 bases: TGCGCCAGCAGCTTGGGGCCCCGACAGGGTGGGGGCACTGAAGCTTTCTTT.